The entry that follows covers one TCR beta chain sequence. This clone was picked up a small number of times. Its antigen target is currently unknown. Base qualities are not at hand, and no much larger clone is one base apart. TCRbeta CDR3 regions were amplified from genomic DNA using the immunoSEQ Assay, a bias-controlled multiplex PCR. As for how the authors treated the data: The number of nucleated cells in each sample was estimated from the amplification of reference gene primers within the assay. Sequence reads were collapsed and filtered to measure the absolute abundance of every unique TCRbeta CDR3 rearrangement. Productive Simpson clonality was computed per sample as the square root of Simpson's diversity index over productive rearrangements. TCRdb's version of the immuneACCESS table is confined to in-frame rearrangements and falls short of the full clone set. An unresolved V gene accounts for under half of the shortfall where checked; the remainder is of unknown origin. That table gives V, J and clone size, and the DNA gave D and trimming. Counted in this sample were 85,000 to 90,000 clones; 89% of them appeared once. Together, the top ten hold more than 4.5% of the sample.

The junction shows trimming of 3 bases on V and 5 bases on J, plus 7 bases between the germline ends. CDR1 and CDR2 were assigned from the germline V gene as SGHTA and FQGTGA. The cysteine opens and the phenylalanine closes a CDR3 of 13 amino acids. Of all the DNA, just the CDR3 is kept, 39 bases in frame from base 1. This record belongs to a study of blood T cell repertoires in COVID-19 (dated by TCRdb to the early 2020s). Looking at the study overall: Collaborator samples came from the United States, Italy and Spain and covered acute and convalescent phases of COVID-19. The material from the prospective study consisted of cDNA or gDNA derived from T cells, B-cell-depleted T cells, or PBMCs. The dataset comprised deeply sampled blood TCRbeta repertoires from subjects exposed to, actively infected with, or recovered from COVID-19. The repertoires were released in a freely available public database meant as a resource for research on the immune response to SARS-CoV-2. Samples came from the ongoing ImmuneRACE study (first 160 participants) plus 1,254 subjects from 6 global collaborators. Sample metadata almost always included a de-identified subject ID, COVID-19 status, age in years and sex. Where available, HLA class I and class II types were obtained from metadata supplied by the sample provider rather than from assay-based typing.

Paper-wide results and their limitations: Clinical and demographic metadata were provided uncurated, with the amount varying by source and participant.

Whole blood was collected in K2EDTA tubes by collaborating institutions according to the institutions' own protocols. For TCRbeta analysis, collaborators shipped samples in one of three forms: frozen whole blood, isolated PBMCs, or DNA extracted from either of those sample types. The chain is assembled from TRBV7-3 and TRBJ2-2; no D gene can be assigned with confidence. Sequenced material: peripheral blood. This receptor was identified in a woman at least 80 years old with active COVID-19. The CDR3 region: CASSFSVTGELFF. The DNA reads TGTGCCAGCAGCTTCTCTGTTACCGGGGAGCTGTTTTTT.